The 32 T cell receptor beta chains below come from one sample, sequenced in a study of tumor-infiltrating lymphocytes in oesophageal squamous cell carcinoma. TCRdb itself ran the PCR reads through MiXCR, one entry per CDR3 protein. The table shows around 18,000 distinct CDR3 sequences, with roughly 42% occurring only once. Sequenced sample: esophageal tumor tissue. The receptors shown here come from a male donor with esophageal squamous cell carcinoma.

On this clonotype itself: The conserved final phenylalanine or tryptophan is absent from the CDR3, which likely points to a read error. The DNA is omitted, as the CDR3 cannot be located on it reliably, and the CDR3 follows TCRdb's listing. The chain uses TRBV7-2 and TRBJ1-1; the tabulated D call, TRBD1, remains unverified against the DNA. A total of 19 residues make up the CDR3, ends included. Germline V gene sequence: CDR1 SGHTA, CDR2 FQGNSA. CDR3 protein: CASSHPLAGEGTMSSSSGQ.

CDR3 sequence reads: CASSMGLAGLSYNEQFF. The CDR3 coding sequence is TGTGCCAGCAGCATGGGACTAGCGGGGCTATCCTACAATGAGCAGTTCTTC. This chain uses TRBV5-4 with TRBJ2-5; 13 bases align to TRBD2. With the DNA end fitting TRBJ2-1 better, the J assignment may be wrong. Per germline, CDR1 SGHNT and CDR2 YYREEE (reference sequence). This CDR3 contains 17 residues.

A few counts support this clonotype. This chain connects TRBV7-8 to TRBJ2-5; 9 bases are shared with TRBD1. This CDR3 is built from 14 residues. CDR1 SGHVS and CDR2 FQNEAQ come from the germline V gene. V trimming: 3 bases; J trimming: 3 bases; junction bases outside the gene matches: 2. The CDR3 loop reads CASSLRDREETQYF. CDR3 DNA: TGTGCCAGCAGCTTGCGGGACAGGGAAGAGACCCAGTACTTC. The variable domain in full, with the rest retrieved from reference TRBV7-8 and TRBJ2-5, is GAGVSQSPRYKVAKRGQDVALRCDPISGHVSLFWYQQALGQGPEFLTYFQNEAQLDKSGLPSDRFFAERPEGSVSTLKIQRTQQEDSAVYLCASSLRDREETQYFGPGTRLLVL.

The sample holds a few counts of this clonotype. V and J are TRBV19 and TRBJ2-3, with 7 bases fitting TRBD2. The CDR3 consists of 15 residues. Germline assignment: CDR1 LNHDA and CDR2 SQIVND (reference sequence). J was trimmed by 0 bases and V by 6 bases; bases with no gene match: 6. The CDR3 loop reads CASRASGRSTDTQYF. CDR3 coding DNA: TGTGCCAGTAGGGCTAGCGGCCGCAGCACAGATACGCAGTATTTT.

This chain links TRBV7-9 with TRBJ2-5; D uncertain. The V gene lost 5 bases and the J gene lost 5 bases, with 18 bases spanning the gap. Germline V lookup: CDR1 SEHNR, CDR2 FQNEAQ (reference sequence). The CDR3 contains 15 residues. The CDR3 DNA reads as TGTGCCAGCAGCCCAGGTAGTTTCGTGTGGGAGACCCAGTACTTC. It yields the protein CASSPGSFVWETQYF.

The rearrangement joins TRBV3-1 to TRBJ2-5, with D unclear. The V gene lost 1 base and the J gene lost 11 bases, with 14 bases spanning the gap. The CDR3 is 13 amino acids. The germline V gene has CDR1 LGHDT and CDR2 YNNKEL (reference sequence). CDR3 nucleotide sequence: TGTGCCAGCAGCCAAGTTTCAGCCCTTGAGCAGTACTTC. This encodes CASSQVSALEQYF.

As concerns this clonotype: A much more abundant neighbour one base away suggests this may be a read error. The V gene is TRBV5-4, the J gene TRBJ2-2, with D possibly being TRBD1 (6 bases). The CDR3 consists of 16 residues. Trimming pared 4 bases from V and 5 bases from J, leaving 18 bases between. Per germline, CDR1 SGHNT and CDR2 YYREEE (reference sequence). The CDR3 protein is CASSGWARGTTGELFF. The DNA of the CDR3 is TGTGCCAGCAGCGGTTGGGCCAGGGGAACGACCGGGGAGCTGTTTTTT.

Details on this clonotype: This CDR3 fails to terminate in the conserved phenylalanine or tryptophan, so it likely reflects a read error. No DNA is shown, since the ends of the CDR3 on it are uncertain; the CDR3 is the one TCRdb lists. The genes are TRBV7-6 and TRBJ2-5; the table's D call, TRBD2, was not checked against the DNA. The CDR3 length equals 18 residues, ends included. CDR1 and CDR2 (germline): SGHVS, FNYEAQ. The CDR3 is CASSSHPSGSGNEQFFGP.

This chain uses TRBV6-4 with TRBJ2-1; D is unresolved. V was clipped by 3 bases and J by 0 bases, with 3 bases between them. This CDR3 spans 13 amino acids. Germline loops: CDR1 MRHNA, CDR2 SNTAGT. The CDR3 spells CASSDSSYNEQFF. CDR3 coding DNA: TGTGCCAGCAGTGATAGCTCCTACAATGAGCAGTTCTTC.

Notes on this clonotype: Just one base apart from a much larger clone, this may be a read error. The chain links TRBV6-1 to TRBJ2-3; D possibly corresponds to TRBD2 (5 bases). Germline lookup yields CDR1 MNHNS and CDR2 SASEGT. This CDR3 has 13 amino acids. Trimming shortened V by 3 bases and J by 14 bases, and 18 bases separated the two germline ends. In DNA form, the CDR3 reads TGTGCCAGCAGTGACTCTTCGGGAAGGGAGCTGTATTTT. It codes for CASSDSSGRELYF.

In nucleotides, the CDR3 is TGTGCCATCAGTGACAGGGGGGTAGGTTACGAGGAAAAACTGTTTTTT. Protein sequence: CAISDRGVGYEEKLFF. The genes are TRBV10-3 and TRBJ1-4, with 7 bases matching TRBD1. Germline V lookup: CDR1 ENHRY, CDR2 SYGVKD. This CDR3 contains 16 residues. V was clipped by 3 bases and J by 8 bases; unmatched bases: 12.

This clonotype has at least ten counts. The J gene is TRBJ2-1, the V gene TRBV19; 13 nucleotides align to TRBD2. The V and J ends lost 5 bases and 8 bases, in that order; junction bases with no gene match: 6. CDR3 length equals 15 residues. Germline CDR1 and CDR2: LNHDA and SQIVND (reference sequence). CDR3 nucleotides: TGTGCCAGTAGTCCACTAGCGGGAGGGTTCTATGAGCAGTTCTTC. Its protein is CASSPLAGGFYEQFF.

This clonotype was seen a handful of times. The chain combines TRBV6-1 with TRBJ2-5; 9 bases match TRBD2. The DNA end is more similar to TRBJ2-1, so the J call may be wrong. Germline values: CDR1 MNHNS, CDR2 SASEGT. The CDR3 is 15 amino acids. The CDR3 bases are TGTGCCACCATATCGGGACTAGCCTCCTACAATGAGCAGTTCTTC. Translation: CATISGLASYNEQFF.

This clonotype came up many times. V is TRBV6-1 and J is TRBJ1-1; 11 positions match TRBD1. The CDR3 length is 19 residues. Trimming removed 2 bases from V and 1 base from J; junction bases left unmatched: 12. Per the germline V gene, CDR1 is MNHNS and CDR2 is SASEGT. CDR3: CASSESAQGQGAWNTEAFF. In nucleotides, the CDR3 is TGTGCCAGCAGTGAATCCGCACAAGGACAGGGGGCATGGAACACTGAAGCTTTCTTT.

The rearrangement links TRBV7-6 to TRBJ2-5; 7 nucleotides match TRBD2. The tail of the sequence fits TRBJ2-1 better, so the J call may be wrong. The CDR3 contains 14 residues. CDR1 and CDR2 from the germline V gene are SGHVS and FNYEAQ. CDR3 amino acids: CASSSRLAGNEQFF. In DNA, the CDR3 is TGTGCCAGCAGCTCGCGACTAGCCGGCAATGAGCAGTTCTTC.

The rearrangement joins TRBV7-4 to TRBJ2-5; 14 bases are a match to TRBD2. The CDR3 totals 16 residues. J was trimmed by 4 bases and V by 1 base; bases with no gene match: 2. Germline V gene lookup returns CDR1 SGHVT and CDR2 SQSDAQ. CDR3 DNA: TGTGCCAGCAGCTTAGTTGGGACTAGCGGGAGAGAGACCCAGTACTTC. Translated: CASSLVGTSGRETQYF. Filled out from reference TRBV7-4 and TRBJ2-5, the complete variable domain reads GAGVSQSPRYKVAKRGRDVALRCDSISGHVTLYWYRQTLGQGSEVLTYSQSDAQRDKSGRPSGRFSAERPERSVSTLKIQRTEQGDSAVYLCASSLVGTSGRETQYFGPGTRLLVL.

The chain uses TRBV13 and TRBJ2-4, with 8 bases fitting TRBD1. Judging by the DNA end, TRBJ2-7 fits better; the J call may be wrong. Germline V gene sequence: CDR1 PRHDT, CDR2 FYEKMQ (reference sequence). This CDR3 region has 14 residues. The CDR3 DNA follows: TGTGCCAGCAGCTCCCTGGACAGGGCTATCGAGCAGTACTTC. It is translated as CASSSLDRAIEQYF.

By share, this clonotype ranks as medium-sized. The V gene is TRBV7-6, the J gene TRBJ2-7, with TRBD1 identical over 8 bases. The germline CDR1 and CDR2 sequences are SGHVS and FNYEAQ. The CDR3 covers 15 residues. V was pared by 5 bases and J by 3 bases, with 9 bases of the junction left unmatched. The CDR3 is CASSPRQGIFYEQYF. For the CDR3, the DNA is TGTGCCAGCAGCCCTAGACAGGGGATCTTCTACGAGCAGTACTTC.

This clonotype was detected many times. This chain links TRBV4-1 with TRBJ2-1, with 7 positions matching TRBD1. After removal of 4 bases from V and 8 bases from J, the junction contained 2 bases not matched to a gene. Per germline, CDR1 MGHRA and CDR2 YSYEKL. The CDR3 sequence is 12 residues long. As DNA, the CDR3 is TGCGCCAGCAGCCTACAGGGGTATGAGCAGTTCTTC. The encoded protein is CASSLQGYEQFF.

This clonotype appeared once. The CDR3 reads CASSLIGLAHYNEQFF. Written as DNA, the CDR3 is TGTGCCAGCAGCTTAATTGGCCTAGCGCACTACAATGAGCAGTTCTTC. The V gene is TRBV7-3, the J gene TRBJ2-1, with D possibly matching TRBD2 (6 bases). Germline V gives CDR1 SGHTA, CDR2 FQGTGA. This CDR3 has 16 amino acids. Deletions cut 1 base from V and 3 bases from J, with 13 bases between.

This chain links TRBV5-1 with TRBJ2-7; D might be TRBD2 (6 bases). Trimming left V 4 bases short and J 5 bases short, with 16 bases between. Germline assignment: CDR1 SGHRS and CDR2 YFSETQ. The CDR3 spans 14 residues. The CDR3 DNA reads TGCGCCAGCAGCACCAGGGAGGAGATCCACGAGCAGTACTTC. Protein sequence: CASSTREEIHEQYF.

This clonotype was found many times. CDR3 region: CASSIIGEQSNQPQHF. The CDR3 nucleotides are TGTGCCAGTAGTATTATCGGTGAGCAAAGCAATCAGCCCCAGCATTTT. The chain uses TRBV19 and TRBJ1-5; no clear D gene. CDR3 size: 16 residues. V was trimmed by 3 bases and J by 1 base, leaving 13 bases between them. The germline V gene has CDR1 LNHDA and CDR2 SQIVND (reference sequence).

Notes on this clonotype: A clone one base away is much larger, so this may be a read error. The J gene is TRBJ2-3, the V gene TRBV5-4, with TRBD2 matching 8 bases. This CDR3 region has 15 residues. The ends lost 4 bases at V and 3 bases at J; junction bases unmatched: 7. The germline gives CDR1 SGHNT, CDR2 YYREEE (reference sequence). The CDR3 nucleotides are TGTGCCAGCAGCCCAGCGGGAGAGAGGACAGATACGCAGTATTTT. This encodes CASSPAGERTDTQYF. The whole variable domain, filled in from reference TRBV5-4 and TRBJ2-3, reads ETGVTQSPTHLIKTRGQQVTLRCSSQSGHNTVSWYQQALGQGPQFIFQYYREEENGRGNFPPRFSGLQFPNYSSELNVNALELDDSALYLCASSPAGERTDTQYFGPGTRLTVL.

This clonotype occurred a few times. Because the CDR3 is missing its conserved closing phenylalanine or tryptophan, this is likely a read error. The limits of the CDR3 on the DNA are not certain, so only TCRdb's listed CDR3 is given. The gene calls are TRBV7-9 and TRBJ2-3; the D call TRBD1 from the table was never checked on the DNA. Germline CDR1 and CDR2: SEHNR and FQNEAQ (reference sequence). Counting both end residues, the CDR3 totals 18 amino acids. The CDR3 sequence: CASSLIWARDVRPSTLGT.

This clonotype has a handful of counts. This chain links TRBV7-3 with TRBJ2-1, with TRBD2 matching over 8 bases. Trimming took 4 bases from V and 0 from J; bases not matched to a gene: 5. Germline V lookup: CDR1 SGHTA, CDR2 FQGTGA. The CDR3 spans 16 residues. CDR3 in amino acids: CASSSQAGVSYNEQFF. As DNA, the CDR3 is TGTGCCAGCAGCTCCCAAGCGGGAGTCTCCTACAATGAGCAGTTCTTC.

Remarks on this clonotype: One junction end disagrees with the germline gene, perhaps due to a read error. This chain uses TRBV6-4 with TRBJ2-1, with D perhaps TRBD2 (6 bases). Germline V gene lookup returns CDR1 MRHNA and CDR2 SNTAGT. The CDR3 consists of 18 residues. CDR3 protein: CASSYSGGRGRNYNEQFF. The DNA of the CDR3 is TGTGCCAGCAGTTACTCAGGTGGGCGGGGCAGAAACTACAATGAGCAGTTCTTC.

V usage is TRBV7-3 and J usage is TRBJ2-3, with 9 nucleotides matching TRBD2. This CDR3 has 21 residues. Germline assignment: CDR1 SGHTA and CDR2 FQGTGA. V trimming: 5 bases; J trimming: 2 bases; junction bases outside the gene matches: 23. This CDR3 is CASSLRPPLIAGARSTDTQYF. The DNA for the CDR3 is TGTGCCAGCAGCCTCCGTCCCCCCCTTATAGCGGGAGCCCGCTCCACAGATACGCAGTATTTT. The full variable domain, completed using reference TRBV7-3 and TRBJ2-3, is GAGVSQTPSNKVTEKGKYVELRCDPISGHTALYWYRQSLGQGPEFLIYFQGTGAADDSGLPNDRFFAVRPEGSVSTLKIQRTERGDSAVYLCASSLRPPLIAGARSTDTQYFGPGTRLTVL.

The chain carries TRBV27 and TRBJ2-3; maybe TRBD2 (6 bases). The end of the DNA is better explained by TRBJ2-7, so the J call may be wrong. Germline CDR1 and CDR2: MNHEY and SMNVEV (reference sequence). The CDR3 consists of 15 residues. The DNA for the CDR3 is TGTGCCAGCAGTTTTCCTACCGGGAGAGACTACGAGCAGTACTTC. Translating it yields CASSFPTGRDYEQYF.

Here the CDR3 reads CASSPEGLAGGDTQYF. Here the CDR3 DNA reads TGTGCCAGCTCACCAGAGGGACTAGCGGGAGGAGATACGCAGTATTTT. The chain links TRBV18 to TRBJ2-3, with TRBD2 identical over 15 bases. The CDR3 has 16 residues. J was trimmed by 5 bases and V by 2 bases; bases with no gene match: 2. Germline V gene sequence: CDR1 KGHSH, CDR2 LQKENI.

The genes are TRBV11-2 and TRBJ1-1; D is unclear. The germline gives CDR1 SGHAT, CDR2 FQNNGV. Trimming removed 3 bases at V and 0 bases at J, with 2 bases between. The length of the CDR3 is 12 residues. CDR3 amino acids: CASSFVNTEAFF. DNA for the CDR3: TGTGCCAGCAGCTTTGTGAACACTGAAGCTTTCTTT.

The chain is built from TRBV7-2 and TRBJ2-6; no reliable D call. The length of the CDR3 is 13 residues. V lost 9 bases and J lost 0, with 6 bases in between. The germline CDR1 and CDR2 sequences are SGHTA and FQGNSA. The CDR3 DNA follows: TGTGCCAGTTTATTCTCTGGGGCCAACGTCCTGACTTTC. The encoded protein is CASLFSGANVLTF.

V gene TRBV11-2 combines with J gene TRBJ2-3; D gene unclear. Germline values: CDR1 SGHAT, CDR2 FQNNGV. The V and J ends lost 6 bases and 0 bases respectively, with 7 bases between them. This CDR3 region has 13 residues. CDR3 protein: CASRATSTDTQYF. The CDR3 DNA sequence: TGTGCCAGCAGGGCAACTAGCACAGATACGCAGTATTTT. Variable domain in full (rest from reference TRBV11-2 and TRBJ2-3): EAGVAQSPRYKIIEKRQSVAFWCNPISGHATLYWYQQILGQGPKLLIQFQNNGVVDDSQLPKDRFSAERLKGVDSTLKIQPAKLEDSAVYLCASRATSTDTQYFGPGTRLTVL.